These 17 T cell receptor beta chains came from one sample sequenced in a study of PD-1 blockade in classical Hodgkin lymphoma. As for time point: cycle 4 day 1 (C4D1), after less than 7 weeks of nivolumab. Each patient experienced a relapse that followed autologous stem cell transplantation, and brentuximab vedotin exposure varied. Only in-frame clones appear in the TCRdb table, and some are missing; sequencing was by immunoSEQ multiplex PCR. The sample consists of tens of thousands of clones, roughly 77% of them appearing once. The source was peripheral blood mononuclear cells (PBMCs), collected before the fourth cycle of nivolumab. These TCRs come from a human donor with classical Hodgkin lymphoma.

This clone was counted between two and nine times. This rearrangement joins TRBV6-6 to TRBJ2-7, with 7 bases matching TRBD1. The CDR3 has 12 amino acids. Germline CDR1 and CDR2: MNHNY and SVGAGI (reference sequence). V shed 6 bases and J 6 bases; nucleotides not matched to a gene: 5. Here the CDR3 DNA reads TGTGCCAGCAGCTCGACAGGGTTCGAGCAGTACTTC. Translation gives CASSSTGFEQYF.

This clone came up a few times. The V gene is TRBV30, the J gene TRBJ1-6, with 8 bases fitting TRBD1. The CDR3 is 14 residues long. From germline, CDR1 is GTSNPN and CDR2 SVGIG (reference sequence). Trimming cost V 2 bases and J 10 bases; bases outside gene matches: 7. The DNA for the CDR3 is TGTGCCTGGAGTCGGGGCAGGGGGCTGTCACCCCTCCACTTT. It is translated as CAWSRGRGLSPLHF.

This chain links TRBV7-6 with TRBJ1-5; possibly TRBD1 for D (5 bases). V lost 3 bases and J 5 bases, leaving 8 bases between the germline ends. Germline V lookup: CDR1 SGHVS, CDR2 FNYEAQ. This CDR3 contains 13 residues. CDR3 DNA: TGTGCCAGCAGCTTGTGGGGGGATCAGCCCCAGCATTTT. Protein sequence: CASSLWGDQPQHF.

This clone was seen a handful of times. This chain connects TRBV5-4 to TRBJ2-1; TRBD2 matches 12 bases. This CDR3 region has 16 residues. The germline V gene has CDR1 SGHNT and CDR2 YYREEE (reference sequence). J was trimmed by 6 bases and V by 5 bases; bases with no gene match: 9. The CDR3 reads CASSHELAGGRNEQFF. Written as DNA, the CDR3 is TGTGCCAGCAGTCACGAGCTAGCGGGGGGGCGCAATGAGCAGTTCTTC. Combining the CDR3 with reference TRBV5-4 and TRBJ2-1 gives the whole variable domain ETGVTQSPTHLIKTRGQQVTLRCSSQSGHNTVSWYQQALGQGPQFIFQYYREEENGRGNFPPRFSGLQFPNYSSELNVNALELDDSALYLCASSHELAGGRNEQFFGPGTRLTVL.

A single count supports this clone. The chain has TRBV19 and TRBJ1-1; 7 bases are a match to TRBD1. J lost 5 bases, V lost 4 bases, and 4 bases had no gene match. This CDR3 region has 13 residues. Germline V lookup: CDR1 LNHDA, CDR2 SQIVND (reference sequence). The CDR3 protein is CASSTQGRTEAFF. CDR3 DNA sequence: TGTGCCAGTAGTACACAGGGGAGGACTGAAGCTTTCTTT.

The chain links TRBV4-1 to TRBJ2-3; D is perhaps TRBD1 or TRBD2 (6 bases each). V lost 2 bases and J 14 bases, leaving 23 bases between the germline ends. From germline, CDR1 is MGHRA and CDR2 YSYEKL. This CDR3 is 15 amino acids long. CDR3 sequence: CASSQIKIDSGAGYF. The CDR3, as DNA: TGCGCCAGCAGCCAAATAAAGATAGATTCGGGGGCCGGGTATTTT.

The rearrangement uses TRBV7-2 and TRBJ2-2, with TRBD2 identical over 7 bases. CDR1 and CDR2 from the germline V gene are SGHTA and FQGNSA. This CDR3 has 15 amino acids. J lost 1 base, V lost 6 bases, and 5 bases had no gene match. CDR3 in amino acids: CASRMGGGNTGELFF. CDR3 nucleotide sequence: TGTGCCAGCAGGATGGGCGGGGGGAACACCGGGGAGCTGTTTTTT.

The chain carries TRBV7-8 and TRBJ2-5, with 8 bases matching TRBD2. V gave up 7 bases and J gave up 2 bases; unmatched junction bases: 6. Germline CDR1 and CDR2: SGHVS and FQNEAQ. This CDR3 is built from 14 residues. The CDR3 loop is CASTQRGLQETQYF. The CDR3 region has the DNA TGTGCCAGCACCCAGCGGGGGTTACAAGAGACCCAGTACTTC.

This clone came up a few times. V usage is TRBV5-1 and J usage is TRBJ2-2; D is perhaps TRBD1 (5 bases). Between the trimmed V and J ends, which lost 0 bases and 8 bases, there was a span of 8 bases. The germline CDR1 and CDR2 sequences are SGHRS and YFSETQ. The CDR3 sequence is 13 residues long. CDR3 coding DNA: TGCGCCAGCAGCTTGGGACAGTCTGGGGAGCTGTTTTTT. Its translation: CASSLGQSGELFF.

The genes are TRBV30 and TRBJ2-7, with TRBD2 as a possible D gene (5 bases). The CDR3 length is 14 residues. Germline CDR1 GTSNPN, CDR2 SVGIG (reference sequence). The CDR3 protein is CVLRSRAEGYEQYF. Here the CDR3 DNA reads TGTGTCCTGCGATCCCGAGCGGAAGGCTACGAGCAGTACTTC.

The rearrangement uses TRBV5-6 and TRBJ2-7; D is unclear. The CDR3 is 15 amino acids. The germline CDR1 and CDR2 sequences are SGHDT and YYEEEE. V was pared by 1 base and J by 3 bases, with 14 bases between. The CDR3, as DNA: TGTGCCAGCAGCTTGCTTTTCAGCCAGGTCTACGAGCAGTACTTC. Its translation: CASSLLFSQVYEQYF. The full variable domain, its missing parts supplied by reference TRBV5-6 and TRBJ2-7, is DAGVTQSPTHLIKTRGQQVTLRCSPKSGHDTVSWYQQALGQGPQFIFQYYEEEERQRGNFPDRFSGHQFPNYSSELNVNALLLGDSALYLCASSLLFSQVYEQYFGPGTRLTVT.

The chain carries TRBV19 and TRBJ2-3; TRBD1 matches 7 bases. The V gene end was trimmed by 1 base and the J gene end by 1 base; junction bases not matched to a gene: 5. The CDR3 has 16 amino acids. Germline CDR1 is LNHDA and CDR2 is SQIVND (reference sequence). Here the CDR3 reads CASSIARGMGTDTQYF. In DNA form, the CDR3 reads TGTGCCAGTAGTATAGCCAGGGGGATGGGCACAGATACGCAGTATTTT.

This clone has just a few counts. This chain uses TRBV6-1 with TRBJ1-4; maybe TRBD1 (6 bases). Germline lookup yields CDR1 MNHNS and CDR2 SASEGT. The CDR3 totals 14 residues. V lost 4 bases to trimming and J lost 7 bases, with 13 bases between them. In DNA form, the CDR3 reads TGTGCCAGCAGTGGTGGGGGGGCGACTGAAAAACTGTTTTTT. The encoded protein is CASSGGGATEKLFF.

The chain uses TRBV30 and TRBJ1-1, with D possibly TRBD1 on 6 matching bases. The V gene's germline CDR1 is GTSNPN and CDR2 SVGIG (reference sequence). V was pared by 1 base and J by 1 base, with 13 bases between. The CDR3 has 15 residues. CDR3 in DNA: TGTGCCTGGAGTGGACAGGACGGTGCGAACACTGAAGCTTTCTTT. As protein: CAWSGQDGANTEAFF.

The chain recombines TRBV7-2 with TRBJ1-1; TRBD1 might be the D (6 bases). With 6 bases removed from V and 3 bases from J, the gap between germline ends came to 17 bases. The CDR3 has 15 residues. Per germline, CDR1 SGHTA and CDR2 FQGNSA. In DNA form, the CDR3 reads TGTGCCAGCAGTTATGTATCGACAGGAGACACTGAAGCTTTCTTT. It yields the protein CASSYVSTGDTEAFF.

The DNA for the CDR3 is TGCGCCAGCAGTGAGTTGGGATTCTATGGCTACACCTTC. It translates to CASSELGFYGYTF. V usage is TRBV10-2 and J usage is TRBJ1-2, with D unresolved. The germline gives CDR1 WSHSY, CDR2 SAAADI. Trimming removed 1 base from V and 4 bases from J, with 7 bases in between. The CDR3 is 13 amino acids.

The chain couples TRBV5-4 to TRBJ1-4; the match to TRBD1 covers 10 bases. Germline CDR1 is SGHNT and CDR2 is YYREEE (reference sequence). The CDR3 consists of 14 residues. Losses at the gene ends were 3 bases for V and 7 bases for J; bases not matched to a gene: 3. This CDR3 reads CASSWDRGGEKLFF. In nucleotides, the CDR3 is TGTGCCAGCAGCTGGGACAGGGGCGGTGAAAAACTGTTTTTT. Based on the CDR3 plus reference TRBV5-4 and TRBJ1-4, the full variable domain is ETGVTQSPTHLIKTRGQQVTLRCSSQSGHNTVSWYQQALGQGPQFIFQYYREEENGRGNFPPRFSGLQFPNYSSELNVNALELDDSALYLCASSWDRGGEKLFFGSGTQLSVL.